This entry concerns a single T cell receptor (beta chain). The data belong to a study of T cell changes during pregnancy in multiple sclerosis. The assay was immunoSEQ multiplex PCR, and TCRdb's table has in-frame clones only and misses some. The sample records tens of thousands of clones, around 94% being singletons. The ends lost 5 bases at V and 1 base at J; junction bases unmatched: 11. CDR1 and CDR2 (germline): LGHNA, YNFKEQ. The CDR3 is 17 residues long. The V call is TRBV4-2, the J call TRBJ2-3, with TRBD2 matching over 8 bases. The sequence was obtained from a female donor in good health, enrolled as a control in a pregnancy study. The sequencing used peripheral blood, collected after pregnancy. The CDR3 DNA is TGTGCCAGCAGCTTTCGCCAGCGGGAGACTGGCACAGATACGCAGTATTTT. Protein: CASSFRQRETGTDTQYF.